The 30 T cell receptor beta chains reported below all come from one sample, sequenced in a study of blood T cell repertoires in COVID-19. TCRdb keeps only in-frame clones here, not all; method: immunoSEQ multiplex PCR. The sample has approximately 290,000 clones, around nine tenths seen once. The sequencing input was peripheral blood. These TCRs come from a woman in her sixties with acute or convalescent COVID-19.

In nucleotides, the CDR3 is TGTGCCAGCAGTTTTTACCGAGGACAGGTGGGTCAGCCCCAGCATTTT. This gives the protein CASSFYRGQVGQPQHF. V and J are TRBV28 and TRBJ1-5, with 7 bases lining up with TRBD1. The ends lost 3 bases at V and 6 bases at J; junction bases unmatched: 11. The V gene's germline CDR1 is MDHEN and CDR2 SYDVKM. The CDR3 runs 16 residues.

In its sample, this clone was seen once. The V call is TRBV9, the J call TRBJ2-7, with a possible D match to TRBD1 (5 bases). Trimming removed 4 bases from V and 5 bases from J, with 10 bases in between. This CDR3 has 12 amino acids. Germline V gene data show CDR1 as SGDLS and CDR2 as YYNGEE. CDR3 sequence (DNA): TGTGCCAGCAGCCTTAGACAGCACGAGCAGTACTTC. It is translated as CASSLRQHEQYF. Full variable domain (missing parts from reference TRBV9 and TRBJ2-7): DSGVTQTPKHLITATGQRVTLRCSPRSGDLSVYWYQQSLDQGLQFLIQYYNGEERAKGNILERFSAQQFPDLHSELNLSSLELGDSALYFCASSLRQHEQYFGPGTRLTVT.

The CDR3 sequence: CASSNGVSEAFF. CDR3 nucleotide sequence: TGTGCCAGCAGCAACGGTGTATCCGAAGCTTTCTTT. The rearrangement joins TRBV11-2 to TRBJ1-1, with no clear D. Germline CDR1 is SGHAT and CDR2 is FQNNGV. Trimming took 5 bases from V and 8 from J, leaving 12 bases between them. The CDR3 consists of 12 residues.

The chain links TRBV9 to TRBJ2-3; tentative D call: TRBD2 (7 bases). Per germline, CDR1 SGDLS and CDR2 YYNGEE. The CDR3 covers 16 residues. The germline V and J ends were trimmed by 3 bases and 2 bases, with 16 bases remaining between them. CDR3 sequence (DNA): TGTGCCAGCAGCGCCCTCTACGGGGGGCTCACAGATACGCAGTATTTT. This codes for CASSALYGGLTDTQYF.

The chain joins TRBV6-1 to TRBJ1-6; TRBD1 aligns across 8 bases. V was clipped by 3 bases and J by 5 bases; unmatched bases: 6. This CDR3 has 16 amino acids. CDR1 is MNHNS and CDR2 is SASEGT in the germline V gene. CDR3: CASSDTGGRHNSPLHF. As DNA, the CDR3 is TGTGCCAGCAGTGATACAGGGGGGAGACATAATTCACCCCTCCACTTT.

This chain links TRBV7-2 with TRBJ2-3; tentative D call: TRBD2 (5 bases). The CDR3 runs to 13 residues. The germline gives CDR1 SGHTA, CDR2 FQGNSA. V was trimmed by 5 bases and J by 8 bases, leaving 14 bases between them. CDR3 sequence: CASSTDFSVTQYF. DNA of the CDR3: TGTGCCAGCAGCACGGACTTCTCCGTTACGCAGTATTTT. The full variable domain, rest sourced from reference TRBV7-2 and TRBJ2-3, is GAGVSQSPSNKVTEKGKDVELRCDPISGHTALYWYRQSLGQGLEFLIYFQGNSAPDKSGLPSDRFSAERTGGSVSTLTIQRTQQEDSAVYLCASSTDFSVTQYFGPGTRLTVL.

The chain employs TRBV28 and TRBJ2-2, with no clear D. In germline, CDR1 is MDHEN, CDR2 SYDVKM. The CDR3 has 15 residues. Trimming removed 3 bases from V and 6 bases from J, with 14 bases in between. In DNA form, the CDR3 reads TGTGCCAGCAGTTTCGGGTCCCACCCAGCCGGGGAGCTGTTTTTT. It encodes CASSFGSHPAGELFF.

The chain links TRBV7-2 to TRBJ2-7, with D possibly TRBD1 on 5 matching bases. The V and J ends lost 4 bases and 2 bases respectively, with 12 bases between them. The germline CDR1 and CDR2 sequences are SGHTA and FQGNSA. The CDR3 sequence is 14 residues long. For the CDR3, the DNA is TGTGCCAGCAGCTCCAGACAGCCCCCCTACGAGCAGTACTTC. Translated: CASSSRQPPYEQYF.

The V gene is TRBV5-6, the J gene TRBJ1-4; TRBD1 agrees at 7 bases. This CDR3 spans 15 amino acids. V shed 4 bases, J shed 5 bases, and the junction held 8 bases outside the gene matches. Per germline, CDR1 SGHDT and CDR2 YYEEEE. CDR3 sequence: CASSAPGQQNEKLFF. DNA for the CDR3: TGTGCCAGCAGCGCTCCGGGACAGCAGAATGAAAAACTGTTTTTT.

A single count supports this clone. The J gene is TRBJ1-6, the V gene TRBV28, with 10 nucleotides matching TRBD1. This CDR3 comprises 17 residues. The trim removed 0 bases at V and 10 bases at J, leaving 9 bases unmatched. CDR1 is MDHEN and CDR2 is SYDVKM in the germline V gene. DNA of the CDR3: TGTGCCAGCAGTTTATGGACAGGGGGCGTGGTTTCGTCACCCCTCCACTTT. Amino acid sequence: CASSLWTGGVVSSPLHF.

The chain uses TRBV7-2 and TRBJ2-1; a possible D gene is TRBD2 (5 bases). The germline V gene encodes CDR1 SGHTA and CDR2 FQGNSA. The CDR3 spans 15 residues. Trimming shortened V by 3 bases and J by 1 base, and 10 bases separated the two germline ends. In DNA form, the CDR3 reads TGTGCCAGCAGCTTGAGTAGCGCGTCCTACAATGAGCAGTTCTTC. Translated, it gives CASSLSSASYNEQFF.

The V gene is TRBV19, the J gene TRBJ1-4; D unresolved. The germline V gene encodes CDR1 LNHDA and CDR2 SQIVND (reference sequence). The CDR3 is made up of 15 amino acids. V gave up 6 bases and J gave up 6 bases, with 17 bases separating them. The CDR3 coding sequence is TGTGCCAGTAGCCGCCCGGAGAAGTGGGATGAAAAACTGTTTTTT. This encodes CASSRPEKWDEKLFF.

In this sample, this clone turned up a few times. The V and J genes are TRBV9 and TRBJ1-1; D not certain. The CDR3 has 13 amino acids. Deletions cut 0 bases from V and 2 bases from J, with 5 bases between. Germline V gene sequence: CDR1 SGDLS, CDR2 YYNGEE. CDR3: CASSVGDNTEAFF. DNA for the CDR3: TGTGCCAGCAGCGTAGGAGATAACACTGAAGCTTTCTTT.

The rearrangement joins TRBV6-6 to TRBJ2-7; a possible D gene is TRBD1 (6 bases). CDR3 length equals 12 residues. Germline lookup yields CDR1 MNHNY and CDR2 SVGAGI (reference sequence). Trimming took off 6 bases at V and 6 bases at J, with 12 bases between the two ends. The CDR3 loop reads CASRTTGSEQYF. The DNA for the CDR3 is TGTGCCAGCAGGACCACAGGGAGCGAGCAGTACTTC.

The rearrangement joins TRBV24-1 to TRBJ2-1; D is possibly TRBD2 (5 bases). The germline V gene has CDR1 KGHDR and CDR2 SFDVKD. Trimming removed 4 bases from V and 7 bases from J, with 10 bases in between. This CDR3 comprises 13 residues. The CDR3 bases are TGTGCCACCAGTGACCTTACTAGGAATGAGCAGTTCTTC. Protein: CATSDLTRNEQFF.

The chain recombines TRBV3-1 (or the pseudogene TRBV3-2) with TRBJ2-7, with a possible D match to TRBD2 (5 bases). Germline assignment: CDR1 LGHDT and CDR2 YNNKEL (reference sequence). The CDR3 loop spans 13 amino acids. Trimming stripped 8 bases from V and 5 bases from J, with 16 bases between. In nucleotides, the CDR3 is TGTGCCAGCGGAATAGCGTCTGGAAACGAGCAGTACTTC. Its translation is CASGIASGNEQYF.

This chain links TRBV7-3 with TRBJ1-1, with 7 bases matching TRBD1. J lost 4 bases, V lost 4 bases, and 6 bases had no gene match. The length of the CDR3 is 14 residues. Germline assignment: CDR1 SGHTA and CDR2 FQGTGA. The CDR3 DNA reads TGTGCCAGCAGCTCCACAGGGGTGGGCACTGAAGCTTTCTTT. Its protein is CASSSTGVGTEAFF.

This clone has just one count. This chain connects TRBV2 to TRBJ2-1; TRBD1 matches at 7 bases. This CDR3 has 14 residues. With 8 bases clipped from V and 4 bases from J, the junction kept 8 bases outside the gene matches. Germline-derived CDR1 and CDR2 are SNHLY and FYNNEI. As DNA, the CDR3 is TGTGCCAGCGCCGACAGGGTAATATACAATGAGCAGTTCTTC. It encodes CASADRVIYNEQFF.

The chain uses TRBV7-6 and TRBJ2-2; 7 nucleotides match TRBD1. The CDR3 runs to 15 residues. Germline assignment: CDR1 SGHVS and CDR2 FNYEAQ. J lost 4 bases, V lost 4 bases, and 6 bases had no gene match. In DNA, the CDR3 is TGTGCCAGCAGCTCGGGACCAGGGGGCACCGGGGAGCTGTTTTTT. This codes for CASSSGPGGTGELFF.

The rearrangement joins TRBV2 to TRBJ2-3, with 11 positions matching TRBD1. Trimming removed 6 bases from V and 4 bases from J; junction bases left unmatched: 6. The length of the CDR3 is 15 residues. The germline V gene has CDR1 SNHLY and CDR2 FYNNEI. DNA for the CDR3: TGTGCCAGCAGACGGGACAGGGGGGCACCAGATACGCAGTATTTT. Amino acid sequence: CASRRDRGAPDTQYF.

CDR3 loop: CASSLMGSVSNQPQHF. The CDR3 DNA reads as TGTGCCAGCAGTTTAATGGGCAGTGTTAGCAATCAGCCCCAGCATTTT. The rearrangement uses TRBV27 and TRBJ1-5; D is uncertain. V was trimmed by 2 bases and J by 0 bases, leaving 11 bases between them. The CDR3 loop spans 16 amino acids. Germline V gives CDR1 MNHEY, CDR2 SMNVEV (reference sequence).

This rearrangement joins TRBV7-8 to TRBJ1-1; D is undetermined. The V gene's germline CDR1 is SGHVS and CDR2 FQNEAQ. This CDR3 spans 14 amino acids. V dropped 1 base and J dropped 3 bases, with 9 bases sitting between them. CDR3 bases: TGTGCCAGCAGCTTAGGGCCCACCCACACTGAAGCTTTCTTT. It translates to CASSLGPTHTEAFF.

In its sample, this clone was seen once. The chain links TRBV5-4 to TRBJ2-7; 8 bases align to TRBD1. Losses at the gene ends were 2 bases for V and 6 bases for J; bases not matched to a gene: 10. The CDR3 has 15 amino acids. The germline V gene has CDR1 SGHNT and CDR2 YYREEE (reference sequence). The CDR3 DNA follows: TGTGCCAGCAGCTTACCGGGACAGGCGGGGCTCGAGCAGTACTTC. It encodes CASSLPGQAGLEQYF.

V is TRBV2 and J is TRBJ2-4; 15 bases line up with TRBD2. J was trimmed by 1 base and V by 6 bases; bases with no gene match: 7. In germline, CDR1 is SNHLY, CDR2 FYNNEI. This CDR3 is built from 18 residues. CDR3 sequence reads: CASRPGLAGGGAKNIQYF. Here the CDR3 DNA reads TGTGCCAGCAGACCGGGACTAGCGGGGGGTGGGGCCAAAAACATTCAGTACTTC.

The gene calls are TRBV6-5 and TRBJ2-2; 8 nucleotides agree with TRBD2. V was clipped by 2 bases and J by 6 bases; unmatched bases: 2. CDR1 and CDR2 from the germline V gene are MNHEY and SVGAGI. This CDR3 is built from 14 residues. The CDR3 DNA reads TGTGCCAGCAGTTACAGCGGGGGCGCCGGGGAGCTGTTTTTT. Its protein product is CASSYSGGAGELFF.

The chain links TRBV5-4 to TRBJ2-3, with D possibly matching TRBD2 (6 bases). Trimming shortened V by 0 bases and J by 1 base, and 15 bases separated the two germline ends. CDR1 and CDR2 (germline): SGHNT, YYREEE (reference sequence). CDR3 size: 17 residues. The chain's CDR3 is CASSLAKATRGTDTQYF. The CDR3 DNA reads TGTGCCAGCAGCTTGGCCAAGGCGACTAGGGGCACAGATACGCAGTATTTT.

CDR3 sequence: CASSHWGLDRKRDTGELFF. In DNA, the CDR3 is TGTGCCAGCAGCCACTGGGGGCTAGACCGAAAGAGGGACACCGGGGAGCTGTTTTTT. This chain uses TRBV21-1 with TRBJ2-2; the DNA was not compared with TRBD1, the D call given in the table. TRBV21-1 is deemed a pseudogene. The CDR3 covers 19 residues.

The CDR3 loop is CASSPVRQTLFSSPLHF. DNA of the CDR3: TGTGCCAGCAGTCCCGTACGCCAGACACTGTTCTCTTCACCCCTCCACTTT. This chain connects TRBV28 to TRBJ1-6; D call uncertain. The V end lost 5 bases, the J end lost 9 bases, and 23 bases lay between the germline ends. The CDR3 length is 17 residues. Per germline, CDR1 MDHEN and CDR2 SYDVKM.

The chain employs TRBV15 and TRBJ1-5; TRBD1 aligns across 10 bases. The CDR3 covers 15 residues. V shed 5 bases, J shed 0 bases, and the junction held 1 base outside the gene matches. Germline CDR1 reads LNHNV; CDR2 reads YYDKDF (reference sequence). The CDR3 DNA is TGTGCCACCAGCGGGACAGGGGATAGCAATCAGCCCCAGCATTTT. The encoded protein is CATSGTGDSNQPQHF.

The rearrangement joins TRBV9 to TRBJ2-1; D may be TRBD2 (7 bases). CDR3 length: 16 amino acids. The V and J ends lost 1 base and 6 bases respectively, with 17 bases between them. Germline V gene sequence: CDR1 SGDLS, CDR2 YYNGEE. The CDR3 region has the DNA TGTGCCAGCAGCGTATCGAGAGCGGGGACACTCAATGAGCAGTTCTTC. Protein product: CASSVSRAGTLNEQFF.